This T cell receptor (beta chain) derives from a study of T cell responses to AZD1222 COVID-19 vaccine (TCRdb year 2021). For the wider study: AZD1222 recipients given second doses at about 4 weeks or at about 12 weeks were pooled, since spike-specific TCR depth and breadth were not found to differ between the two schedules. TCR sequencing covered over 230 trial participants: 207 given two doses of AZD1222 and 26 given two doses of MenACWY control vaccine. Enrollment into the trials was organized by age into subgroups of 18-55, 56-69 and 70-plus years, and those subgroups contained roughly 150, 30 and 60 TCR-sequenced participants, respectively.

The investigation overall reported the following: Conclusions about previously exposed vaccinees are limited because only six or seven AZD1222 recipients were SARS-CoV-2 seropositive at baseline. Because no day 14 peak-response samples were available, repertoires were characterized only after the peak T cell response. A significant rise in spike-specific TCR breadth and depth was observed after two AZD1222 doses relative to day 0 and relative to MenACWY recipients. CD4 TCRs associated with the vaccine covered the entire spike protein, and the dominant responses were in regions 160-218 and 743-854. Most participants were white British and females outnumbered males, and the authors suggested that clonal diversity may have been underestimated. In the small 56-69-year group, the increase in depth fell short of significance, most likely because of low power. Epitopes outside the regions mutated in the B.1.351 and B.1.1.7 variants were reportedly recognized by nearly half of the unique spike-specific TCRs.

On this clone itself: The specificity of this receptor is unknown. Within one base of it there is no much larger clone, and no base qualities were kept.

The CDR3 regions of human TCRbeta chains were analyzed by immunosequencing. For the original study's pipeline: Repertoire TCRs were checked for matches against a reference library of SARS-CoV-2-specific TCRs that had been generated using the MIRA antigen-specificity platform. Breadth was defined as the fraction of unique TCRs that were SARS-CoV-2-associated. Depth was defined as the fraction of total T cells that were SARS-CoV-2-associated. Each spike-specific TCR was assigned to its reactive spike region and to a CD4 or CD8 class using the MIRA data. Log10-transformed breadth and depth values were compared by one-way ANOVA with Sidak's multiple comparisons tests. Imported from immuneACCESS, the table was reduced by TCRdb to in-frame sequences with V and J called. These copies leave out some clones; in studies compared against another copy, an unresolved V gene accounts for under half, and the cause of the remainder is not known. V and J calls and clone size come straight from that table; D and trimming were deduced from the DNA. The sample includes 150,000 to 200,000 clones, with roughly 94% observed a single time. Approximately 0.69% of the sample is taken by the ten largest.

The sample's time point label is to be understood as: baseline before first vaccination. Vaccinee samples came from UK trials COV001 and COV002, including a single-blind randomized controlled phase 2/3 trial of AZD1222 (ChAdOx1 nCoV-19) in healthy adults. For TCRbeta chain sequencing, PBMC samples were collected from trial participants at day 0 and at day 28 after the second dose. CDR1 MDHEN and CDR2 SYDVKM were looked up in the germline V gene. Counted from cysteine to phenylalanine, this CDR3 has 13 amino acids. Only the CDR3 region is kept as DNA, spanning 39 bases read in frame from base 1. Trimming removed 4 bases from V and 4 bases from J, leaving 5 bases between the germline ends.

The rearranged segments are TRBV28 and TRBJ1-6; no confident D gene assignment can be made. Source: peripheral blood, taken on day 0 of AZD1222 vaccination. This receptor was taken from an adult in good health. The DNA sequence is given as TGTGCCAGCAGTTACCAGTATAATTCACCCCTCCACTTT. This codes for CASSYQYNSPLHF.